These 16 T cell receptor beta chains originate from one sample sequenced in a study of regulatory T cells in long-lasting Graves disease. The time point was: persistent/refractory GD, antithyroid drugs over 5 years with positive TRAb. Generation of the TCR library employed RNA extracted from PBMCs. Construction of TCR beta libraries relied on iRepertoire HTBI primers and on Arm-PCR targeting CDR3 regions. TCRdb processed the multiplex PCR reads anew with MiXCR; each CDR3 protein has one entry. The profile shows roughly 450,000 distinct CDR3 sequences, approximately 23% of them singletons. The sample in question was peripheral blood mononuclear cells (PBMCs), obtained when the disease was refractory, from a patient treated with antithyroid drugs. These receptor sequences come from a female donor with Graves disease.

This rearrangement joins TRBV7-6 to TRBJ1-3, with 7 positions matching TRBD1. The ends lost 0 bases at V and 2 bases at J; junction bases unmatched: 10. The CDR3 loop spans 18 amino acids. From germline, CDR1 is SGHVS and CDR2 FNYEAQ. In nucleotides, the CDR3 is TGTGCCAGCAGCTTAGCCCGAGGAGGGACAGTGGCTGGAAACACCATATATTTT. This gives the protein CASSLARGGTVAGNTIYF.

Many counts were recorded for this clonotype. This chain joins TRBV19 and TRBJ1-4, with a tentative D call TRBD1 (5 bases). There are 14 residues in the CDR3. Germline CDR1 is LNHDA and CDR2 is SQIVND (reference sequence). V lost 8 bases and J lost 5, with 15 bases in between. In DNA, the CDR3 is TGTGCCAGTGGGCAGACAGCACAAAATGAAAAACTGTTTTTT. Protein sequence: CASGQTAQNEKLFF. The full variable domain, with the rest looked up from reference TRBV19 and TRBJ1-4, is DGGITQSPKYLFRKEGQNVTLSCEQNLNHDAMYWYRQDPGQGLRLIYYSQIVNDFQKGDIAEGYSVSREKKESFPLTVTSAQKNPTAFYLCASGQTAQNEKLFFGSGTQLSVL.

The gene calls are TRBV12-3 or TRBV12-4 and TRBJ1-5, with 7 bases that match TRBD1. V shed 4 bases, J shed 6 bases, and the junction held 6 bases outside the gene matches. The CDR3 consists of 14 residues. The CDR3: CASSSGQPAQPQHF. CDR3 bases: TGTGCCAGCAGTTCGGGACAGCCGGCTCAGCCCCAGCATTTT.

The rearrangement joins TRBV28 to TRBJ1-2; D not certain. Trimming left V 4 bases short and J 7 bases short, with 13 bases between. CDR1 and CDR2 (germline): MDHEN, SYDVKM. The CDR3 covers 13 residues. The CDR3 sequence is CASSSSGKSGYTF. The CDR3 region has the DNA TGTGCCAGCAGTTCCTCCGGGAAAAGTGGCTACACCTTC.

This chain links TRBV6-1 with TRBJ2-7; D unclear. CDR3 length: 15 amino acids. From germline, CDR1 is MNHNS and CDR2 SASEGT. The CDR3 spells CASASNPLDLYEQYF. The DNA for the CDR3 is TGTGCATCAGCCTCTAACCCCCTGGATCTCTACGAGCAGTACTTC.

V and J are TRBV5-4 and TRBJ1-6, with 10 bases lining up with TRBD1. CDR3 length: 15 amino acids. V dropped 2 bases and J dropped 9; count of bases not matched to a gene: 5. CDR1 is SGHNT and CDR2 is YYREEE in the germline V gene (reference sequence). The CDR3 coding sequence is TGTGCCAGCAGCTTAACCGGACAGGGGGTTTCACCCCTCCACTTT. Translating gives CASSLTGQGVSPLHF.

This clonotype was detected many times. The rearrangement links TRBV6-1 to TRBJ2-7, with D maybe TRBD1 (6 bases). The germline V gene encodes CDR1 MNHNS and CDR2 SASEGT. Trimming shortened V by 6 bases and J by 3 bases, and 15 bases separated the two germline ends. This CDR3 region has 14 residues. The chain's CDR3 is CASRRDTWNYEQYF. The CDR3 nucleotides read TGTGCCAGCAGGAGGGACACTTGGAACTACGAGCAGTACTTC.

In this sample, this clonotype turned up many times. V and J are TRBV6-2 or TRBV6-3 and TRBJ2-5; tentatively, D is TRBD1 (5 bases). CDR3 size: 13 residues. V was cut by 8 bases and J by 0 bases, with 10 bases left in between. Germline loops: CDR1 MNHEY, CDR2 SVGEGT. CDR3 in DNA: TGTGCCAGCCATTCAGGGTACCAAGAGACCCAGTACTTC. This sequence encodes CASHSGYQETQYF.

In its sample, this clonotype was seen many times. The rearrangement uses TRBV28 and TRBJ2-2; tentatively, D is TRBD1 (5 bases). The ends were cut back, 6 bases at V and 6 bases at J, with 11 bases in the middle. The CDR3 contains 13 residues. The germline V gene has CDR1 MDHEN and CDR2 SYDVKM. The CDR3 nucleotides are TGTGCCAGCAGACGACAGTCTCCCGGGGAGCTGTTTTTT. Protein sequence: CASRRQSPGELFF.

This clonotype was found a few times. The chain links TRBV7-6 to TRBJ2-1; possibly TRBD2 for D (5 bases). The V gene's germline CDR1 is SGHVS and CDR2 FNYEAQ. This CDR3 region has 15 residues. Trimming removed 1 base from V and 9 bases from J, with 16 bases in between. This chain's CDR3 is CASSLGVLASGEQFF. In DNA form, the CDR3 reads TGTGCCAGCAGCTTAGGGGTCTTGGCGAGCGGTGAGCAGTTCTTC.

The chain uses TRBV19 and TRBJ1-5, with D hard to call. The CDR3 is made up of 13 amino acids. V lost 9 bases and J lost 4, with 13 bases in between. Germline V gene sequence: CDR1 LNHDA, CDR2 SQIVND (reference sequence). CDR3 amino acids: CASLASPNQPQHF. As DNA, the CDR3 is TGTGCCAGCCTCGCCTCCCCGAATCAGCCCCAGCATTTT.

In this sample, this clonotype turned up many times. The J gene is TRBJ1-1, the V gene TRBV6-5; D not resolved. Per germline, CDR1 MNHEY and CDR2 SVGAGI. The CDR3 has 17 amino acids. V dropped 3 bases and J dropped 0 bases, with 17 bases sitting between them. As DNA, the CDR3 is TGTGCCAGCAGTTATCGTGGCACCCTCATGATGAACACTGAAGCTTTCTTT. This codes for CASSYRGTLMMNTEAFF.

There are a few counts of this clonotype. This sequence joins TRBV6-2 or TRBV6-3 and TRBJ2-2; 7 positions match TRBD2. There are 15 residues in the CDR3. The germline CDR1 and CDR2 sequences are MNHEY and SVGEGT. Trimming cost V 6 bases and J 0 bases; bases outside gene matches: 4. This chain's CDR3 is CASSQTSTNTGELFF. The CDR3 DNA reads as TGTGCCAGCAGCCAGACTAGCACGAACACCGGGGAGCTGTTTTTT.

The V gene is TRBV6-9, the J gene TRBJ1-2; tentatively, D is TRBD1 (6 bases). Germline loops: CDR1 MNHGY, CDR2 SVAAGI. V was cut by 3 bases and J by 4 bases, with 15 bases left in between. The CDR3 consists of 15 residues. Here the CDR3 reads CASSYSNRDGYGYTF. The CDR3 DNA reads TGTGCCAGCAGTTACTCTAACAGGGACGGCTATGGCTACACCTTC.

The J gene is TRBJ1-2, the V gene TRBV3-1, with D uncertain. Between the trimmed V and J ends, which lost 4 bases and 4 bases, there was a span of 7 bases. The germline V gene has CDR1 LGHDT and CDR2 YNNKEL (reference sequence). The CDR3 has 12 amino acids. The CDR3 reads CASSRRSYGYTF. CDR3 DNA: TGTGCCAGCAGCCGTCGTTCCTATGGCTACACCTTC.

The chain recombines TRBV12-3 or TRBV12-4 with TRBJ2-2; 13 positions match TRBD2. V lost 6 bases and J lost 4; bases outside the gene matches: 5. This CDR3 comprises 16 residues. CDR3 nucleotide sequence: TGTGCCAGCAGCGGGACTAGCGGGATTTTCACCGGGGAGCTGTTTTTT. Its translation: CASSGTSGIFTGELFF.